This T cell receptor (beta chain) came from a study of shared clonotypes between healthy human individuals. Study context: Three plates were used per donor for CD4 naive, three for CD4 memory, two for CD8 naive and one for CD8 memory. Whole-study results and caveats: Clonotype sharing among donors was expected to depend on sequencing depth. Specimens sampled were limited to blood, with tissue repertoires likely differing.

CD45RO-negative cells were positively selected for CCR7, leaving out terminally differentiated effector memory CD45RA+ cells. The table came from immunoSEQ multiplex PCR; TCRdb's copy has only in-frame clones and leaves some out. The data show nearly 600,000 clones, just under 97% seen once. A word on this clone: Antigen unknown.

Germline values: CDR1 MGHRA, CDR2 YSYEKL. V gave up 2 bases and J gave up 4 bases, with 17 bases separating them. CDR3 length: 16 amino acids. The sample was naive CD8+ T cells sorted from blood. The origin of this receptor is a woman aged 25 to 45 in good health. The V gene is TRBV4-1, the J gene TRBJ1-1; TRBD1 might be the D (6 bases). CDR3 sequence: CASSQSLAGGGTEAFF. DNA for the CDR3: TGCGCCAGCAGCCAATCTCTCGCCGGGGGCGGCACTGAAGCTTTCTTT.